Each of the 12 T cell receptor beta chains below was sequenced from the same sample in a study of blood T cell repertoires in COVID-19. Libraries were prepared by immunoSEQ multiplex PCR; TCRdb keeps only in-frame clonotypes and omits some of them. The table lists approximately 270,000 clones, 80% to 85% of them singletons. The specimen sequenced was peripheral blood. All receptors derive from a person between 65 and 80 years old with COVID-19, enrolled during active disease.

The rearrangement joins TRBV27 to TRBJ2-1; the D gene is possibly TRBD2 (7 bases). The CDR3 sequence is 15 residues long. V was clipped by 6 bases and J by 10 bases, with 22 bases between them. Germline CDR1 and CDR2: MNHEY and SMNVEV (reference sequence). CDR3 sequence: CASSSGLSRGGEQFF. The CDR3 DNA is TGTGCCAGCAGCTCAGGACTATCTAGGGGGGGAGAGCAGTTCTTC.

This chain connects TRBV5-6 to TRBJ2-4, with D unresolved. The germline V and J ends were trimmed by 0 bases and 0 bases, with 10 bases remaining between them. CDR1 and CDR2 from the germline V gene are SGHDT and YYEEEE. CDR3 length: 16 amino acids. The CDR3, as DNA: TGTGCCAGCAGCTTGGGAGGAGAGTTAGCCAAAAACATTCAGTACTTC. As protein: CASSLGGELAKNIQYF.

This chain joins TRBV28 and TRBJ1-5, with 9 bases aligning to TRBD1. This CDR3 is 13 amino acids long. Germline V gene lookup returns CDR1 MDHEN and CDR2 SYDVKM. The J segment lost 2 bases and the V segment lost 8 bases, leaving 1 base of the junction unmatched. The CDR3 loop reads CASGTGRNQPQHF. In DNA form, the CDR3 reads TGTGCCAGCGGGACAGGGCGCAATCAGCCCCAGCATTTT.

This chain uses TRBV9 with TRBJ1-5, with 7 nucleotides matching TRBD1. Germline V lookup: CDR1 SGDLS, CDR2 YYNGEE. V was pared by 10 bases and J by 0 bases, with 16 bases of the junction left unmatched. The CDR3 contains 17 residues. The chain's CDR3 is CAPLGGGQAYSNQPQHF. The DNA of the CDR3 is TGTGCCCCCCTGGGGGGAGGACAGGCATATAGCAATCAGCCCCAGCATTTT.

Comments on this clone: At one boundary the junction diverges from the germline segment, which might be a read error. The chain combines TRBV5-5 with TRBJ2-7, with a tentative D call TRBD1 (5 bases). CDR3 length: 12 amino acids. Per the germline V gene, CDR1 is SGHKS and CDR2 is YYEKEE (reference sequence). CDR3 bases: TGTGCCAGCAATCTTCGGACGGACACGATAACCTTC. Protein sequence: CASNLRTDTITF.

The rearrangement joins TRBV5-4 to TRBJ2-3; 7 nucleotides align to TRBD2. Trimming cost V 6 bases and J 6 bases; bases outside gene matches: 13. Per germline, CDR1 SGHNT and CDR2 YYREEE (reference sequence). CDR3 length equals 15 residues. CDR3 loop: CASTSGGRNGDTQYF. Written as DNA, the CDR3 is TGTGCCAGCACCTCCGGGGGGAGGAATGGGGATACGCAGTATTTT.

This clone was seen a handful of times. The chain has TRBV5-8 and TRBJ1-2; tentatively, D is TRBD1 (5 bases). The germline V gene encodes CDR1 SGHTS and CDR2 YDEGEE. Trimming removed 0 bases at V and 5 bases at J, with 14 bases between. The CDR3 is made up of 15 amino acids. This CDR3 is CASSLGQKGSYGYTF. The CDR3, as DNA: TGTGCCAGCAGCTTGGGCCAGAAGGGGTCTTATGGCTACACCTTC.

This chain joins TRBV7-2 and TRBJ2-3, with D perhaps matching TRBD1 (5 bases). CDR1 and CDR2 (germline): SGHTA, FQGNSA. This CDR3 is 14 amino acids long. The ends were cut back, 6 bases at V and 1 base at J, with 11 bases in the middle. Here the CDR3 reads CASRKEGGTDTQYF. In nucleotides, the CDR3 is TGTGCCAGCAGAAAAGAAGGGGGCACAGATACGCAGTATTTT.

As regards this clone: Within the sample, other DNA sequences also encode this same CDR3. The rearrangement uses TRBV2 and TRBJ1-1; 8 bases are shared with TRBD1. The CDR3 has 13 residues. The junction had 1 base not matched to a gene; V was cut back by 6 bases and J by 1 base. From germline, CDR1 is SNHLY and CDR2 FYNNEI. The CDR3 bases are TGTGCCAGCAGAGGACAGGGGAACACTGAAGCTTTCTTT. Its translation: CASRGQGNTEAFF.

The chain uses TRBV12-3 or TRBV12-4 and TRBJ1-5; no reliable D call. This CDR3 is built from 12 residues. Trimming removed 5 bases from V and 5 bases from J, with 7 bases in between. CDR3 coding DNA: TGTGCCAGCAGTGTGTCGGATCAGCCCCAGCATTTT. This encodes CASSVSDQPQHF.

The chain has TRBV7-8 and TRBJ1-5; D call uncertain. In germline, CDR1 is SGHVS, CDR2 FQNEAQ. Trimming took off 7 bases at V and 0 bases at J, with 7 bases between the two ends. The CDR3 extends over 13 amino acids. The CDR3 sequence: CASTLYSNQPQHF. CDR3 nucleotide sequence: TGTGCCAGCACCCTCTATAGCAATCAGCCCCAGCATTTT.

The V and J genes are TRBV6-6 and TRBJ2-7, with D unclear. Germline lookup yields CDR1 MNHNY and CDR2 SVGAGI (reference sequence). The ends were cut back, 10 bases at V and 4 bases at J, with 23 bases in the middle. This CDR3 has 15 amino acids. The CDR3 region has the DNA TGTGCCAACTCCCCCGGAGCGAGAGCTGGGTACGAGCAGTACTTC. Encoded protein: CANSPGARAGYEQYF.